The TCR beta chain described here comes from a study of blood T cell repertoires in COVID-19. As for the study in general: Spain, Italy and the United States supplied samples that represented acute and convalescent COVID-19.

The CDR3 consists of 12 residues. V lost 7 bases to trimming and J lost 6 bases, with 7 bases between them. CDR1 MDHEN and CDR2 SYDVKM come from the germline V gene. Per the original data handling: Amplification of reference gene primers provided the estimated nucleated cell counts. Using immunoSEQ multiplex PCR, the repertoire was profiled, and TCRdb retains in-frame clones only, with some absent. V and J calls and clone size are given by that table; D and trimming were obtained from the DNA. This table holds over 250,000 clones, 70% to 85% found once. V usage is TRBV28 and J usage is TRBJ1-6; D ambiguous. The sample taken for sequencing was peripheral blood. The TCR originated in a woman older than 75 with acute or convalescent COVID-19. The CDR3 DNA sequence: TGTGCCAGCAAGTCGGTTAATTCACCCCTCCACTTT. It yields the protein CASKSVNSPLHF.